Listed here are 15 T cell receptor beta chains from one sample, sequenced in a study of regulatory T cells in long-lasting Graves disease. Building the TCR beta libraries relied on iRepertoire HTBI primers, and CDR3 regions underwent Arm-PCR. MiXCR, applied by TCRdb to the multiplex PCR reads, yields one record per CDR3 protein. The table has 200,000 to 250,000 distinct CDR3 sequences, 20% seen once. Documented time point: newly diagnosed GD, antithyroid drugs for less than 3 months. After RNA was extracted from PBMCs, the TCR library was made from it. Sequenced here: peripheral blood mononuclear cells (PBMCs), sampled at new diagnosis, from a patient treated with antithyroid drugs. These receptors came from a female donor with Graves disease.

This clonotype was observed at least ten times. Here the CDR3 reads CASSPSRDFYGYTF. The CDR3 region has the DNA TGTGCCAGCAGTCCATCGCGGGACTTCTATGGCTACACCTTC. The rearrangement joins TRBV7-9 to TRBJ1-2; maybe TRBD1 (5 bases). Trimming left V 6 bases short and J 4 bases short, with 15 bases between. CDR3 size: 14 residues. Germline V gene data show CDR1 as SEHNR and CDR2 as FQNEAQ (reference sequence). Based on the CDR3 plus reference TRBV7-9 and TRBJ1-2, the full variable domain is DTGVSQNPRHKITKRGQNVTFRCDPISEHNRLYWYRQTLGQGPEFLTYFQNEAQLEKSRLLSDRFSAERPKGSFSTLEIQRTEQGDSAMYLCASSPSRDFYGYTFGSGTRLTVV.

This chain joins TRBV18 and TRBJ1-6, with TRBD1 matching 9 bases. This CDR3 has 15 residues. Trimming at V came to 0 bases and at J to 9 bases, leaving 3 bases not matched to a gene. CDR1 is KGHSH, CDR2 LQKENI, per germline. CDR3 sequence reads: CASSPPDRGVSPLHF. CDR3 nucleotide sequence: TGTGCCAGCTCACCACCCGACAGGGGGGTTTCACCCCTCCACTTT.

This clonotype appeared many times. This chain uses TRBV20-1 with TRBJ2-3, with 9 bases matching TRBD2. V dropped 2 bases and J dropped 3; count of bases not matched to a gene: 6. Germline assignment: CDR1 DFQATT and CDR2 SNEGSKA (reference sequence). This CDR3 comprises 15 residues. This CDR3 reads CSARSTSGPTDTQYF. CDR3 nucleotide sequence: TGCAGTGCTAGATCGACTAGCGGTCCGACAGATACGCAGTATTTT.

This clonotype was seen many times. This sequence joins TRBV5-6 and TRBJ2-2; D possibly corresponds to TRBD1 (5 bases). V was shortened by 1 base and J by 5 bases, with 15 bases between the two germline ends. CDR1 SGHDT and CDR2 YYEEEE come from the germline V gene. The CDR3 has 16 residues. The CDR3 loop reads CASSLSAGSHTGELFF. As DNA, the CDR3 is TGTGCCAGCAGCTTGTCGGCAGGGTCGCATACCGGGGAGCTGTTTTTT.

This clonotype was seen at least ten times. V is TRBV5-6 and J is TRBJ2-5; unclear D gene. CDR1 is SGHDT and CDR2 is YYEEEE in the germline V gene. Trimming pared 4 bases from V and 7 bases from J, leaving 23 bases between. The CDR3 runs to 16 residues. The CDR3 protein is CASSLDRALIGGTQYF. The CDR3 coding sequence is TGTGCCAGCAGCCTGGACCGGGCCCTCATAGGTGGGACCCAGTACTTC.

Notes on this clonotype: Without the conserved terminal phenylalanine or tryptophan, this CDR3 likely stems from a read error. V is TRBV18 and J is TRBJ1-1, with D unresolved. CDR3 length: 13 residues. Trimming removed 0 bases at V and 1 base at J, with 3 bases between. Looked up from germline, CDR1 is KGHSH and CDR2 is LQKENI. The CDR3 sequence: CASSPPGNTEAFS. The CDR3 DNA reads as TGTGCCAGCTCACCACCGGGGAACACTGAAGCTTTCTCT.

This clonotype was recorded at least ten times. V gene TRBV2 combines with J gene TRBJ2-1, with unresolved D. The length of the CDR3 is 14 residues. V was trimmed by 6 bases and J by 1 base, leaving 10 bases between them. Germline V gene data show CDR1 as SNHLY and CDR2 as FYNNEI. CDR3 nucleotide sequence: TGTGCCAGCAGCCCCAGGCAGTCCTACAATGAGCAGTTCTTC. This sequence encodes CASSPRQSYNEQFF.

This clonotype was recorded a few times. The chain carries TRBV10-3 and TRBJ2-7; D is uncertain. Per germline, CDR1 ENHRY and CDR2 SYGVKD. V was shortened by 4 bases and J by 4 bases, with 5 bases between the two germline ends. This CDR3 contains 11 residues. The CDR3 DNA sequence: TGTGCCATCAGTGGTTCTTACGAGCAGTACTTC. This gives the protein CAISGSYEQYF.

Many counts were recorded for this clonotype. This chain connects TRBV2 to TRBJ2-7; 7 nucleotides align to TRBD2. The V segment lost 7 bases and the J segment 5 bases; nucleotides outside the gene matches: 11. Germline loops: CDR1 SNHLY, CDR2 FYNNEI. This CDR3 has 14 residues. The CDR3 nucleotides are TGTGCCAGCACATCTAAGCGACTAGCTGACGAGCAGTACTTC. Translated: CASTSKRLADEQYF.

The rearrangement links TRBV10-3 to TRBJ1-1; D might be TRBD1 (6 bases). There are 13 residues in the CDR3. Trimming cost V 2 bases and J 6 bases, with 10 bases left between them. Germline lookup yields CDR1 ENHRY and CDR2 SYGVKD. The CDR3 reads CAISEAGAAEAFF. The CDR3 DNA reads as TGTGCCATCAGTGAGGCGGGGGCGGCTGAAGCTTTCTTT.

This clonotype was recorded a few times. The chain is built from TRBV20-1 and TRBJ1-5; perhaps TRBD1 as D (5 bases). CDR3 length equals 12 residues. Germline CDR1 is DFQATT and CDR2 is SNEGSKA (reference sequence). V was shortened by 7 bases and J by 3 bases, with 10 bases between the two germline ends. The CDR3 is CSVRQNNQPQHF. CDR3 DNA sequence: TGCAGTGTCCGACAGAACAATCAGCCCCAGCATTTT.

This clonotype was detected ten times or more. This chain links TRBV5-4 with TRBJ2-1, with 12 bases matching TRBD2. Trimming at V came to 3 bases and at J to 0 bases, leaving 7 bases not matched to a gene. The CDR3 is 18 amino acids. Germline CDR1 SGHNT, CDR2 YYREEE (reference sequence). The chain's CDR3 is CASSSRTSGVSSYNEQFF. CDR3 DNA: TGTGCCAGCAGCTCTCGGACTAGCGGGGTTAGCTCCTACAATGAGCAGTTCTTC.

This clonotype was counted ten times or more. This chain links TRBV7-9 with TRBJ1-4, with TRBD1 matching over 7 bases. Germline values: CDR1 SEHNR, CDR2 FQNEAQ (reference sequence). The junction had 5 bases not matched to a gene; V was cut back by 1 base and J by 3 bases. The CDR3 extends over 16 amino acids. The CDR3 nucleotides read TGTGCCAGCAGCTTAGGAAGACAGGGCCCTAATGAAAAACTGTTTTTT. This codes for CASSLGRQGPNEKLFF. Looking up the rest from reference TRBV7-9 and TRBJ1-4 gives the full variable domain: DTGVSQNPRHKITKRGQNVTFRCDPISEHNRLYWYRQTLGQGPEFLTYFQNEAQLEKSRLLSDRFSAERPKGSFSTLEIQRTEQGDSAMYLCASSLGRQGPNEKLFFGSGTQLSVL.

The chain has TRBV4-2 and TRBJ1-4; weak D call: TRBD1 (6 bases). The CDR3 runs to 14 residues. Germline V gives CDR1 LGHNA, CDR2 YNFKEQ. V gave up 1 base and J gave up 8 bases, with 11 bases separating them. The CDR3 reads CASSQVTGREKLFF. As DNA, the CDR3 is TGTGCCAGCAGCCAAGTAACAGGGAGAGAAAAACTGTTTTTT.

This clonotype has at least ten counts. This CDR3 is CAWSELAGTYNEQFF. In nucleotides, the CDR3 is TGTGCCTGGAGTGAACTAGCGGGGACGTACAATGAGCAGTTCTTC. This rearrangement joins TRBV30 to TRBJ2-1; 10 bases are a match to TRBD2. The germline CDR1 and CDR2 sequences are GTSNPN and SVGIG (reference sequence). Trimming cost V 1 base and J 4 bases; bases outside gene matches: 4. This CDR3 contains 15 residues.